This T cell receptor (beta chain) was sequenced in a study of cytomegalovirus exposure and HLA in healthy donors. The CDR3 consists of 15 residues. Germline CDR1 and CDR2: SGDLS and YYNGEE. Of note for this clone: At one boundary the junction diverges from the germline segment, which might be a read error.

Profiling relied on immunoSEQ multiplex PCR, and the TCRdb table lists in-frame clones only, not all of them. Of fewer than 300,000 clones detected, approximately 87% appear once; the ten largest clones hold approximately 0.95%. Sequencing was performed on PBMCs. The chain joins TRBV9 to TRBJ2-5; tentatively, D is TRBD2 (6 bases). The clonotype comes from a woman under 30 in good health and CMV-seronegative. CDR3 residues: CASSGGLLVEETQYF. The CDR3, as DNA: TGTGCCAGCAGCGGGGGACTCCTCGTAGAAGAAACCCAGTACTTC.